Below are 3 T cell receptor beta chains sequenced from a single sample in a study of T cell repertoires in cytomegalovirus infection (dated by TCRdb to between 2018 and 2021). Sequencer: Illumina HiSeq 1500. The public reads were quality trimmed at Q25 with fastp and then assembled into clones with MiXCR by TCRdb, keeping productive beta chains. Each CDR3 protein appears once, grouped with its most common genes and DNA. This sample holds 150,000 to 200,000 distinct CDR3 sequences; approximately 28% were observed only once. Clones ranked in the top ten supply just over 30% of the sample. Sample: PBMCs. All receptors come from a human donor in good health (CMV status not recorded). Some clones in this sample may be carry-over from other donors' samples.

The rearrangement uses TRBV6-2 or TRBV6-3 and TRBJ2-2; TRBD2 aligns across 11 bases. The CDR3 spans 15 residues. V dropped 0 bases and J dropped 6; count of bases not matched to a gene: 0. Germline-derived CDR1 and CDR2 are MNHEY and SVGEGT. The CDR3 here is CASSYSSGGAGELFF. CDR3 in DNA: TGTGCCAGCAGTTACTCTAGCGGGGGGGCCGGGGAGCTGTTTTTT.

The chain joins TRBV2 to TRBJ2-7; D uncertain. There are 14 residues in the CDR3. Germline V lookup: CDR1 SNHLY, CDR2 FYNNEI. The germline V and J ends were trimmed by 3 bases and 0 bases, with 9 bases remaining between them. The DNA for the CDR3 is TGTGCCAGCAGTGATCAGTGGGGCTCCTACGAGCAGTACTTC. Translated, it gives CASSDQWGSYEQYF.

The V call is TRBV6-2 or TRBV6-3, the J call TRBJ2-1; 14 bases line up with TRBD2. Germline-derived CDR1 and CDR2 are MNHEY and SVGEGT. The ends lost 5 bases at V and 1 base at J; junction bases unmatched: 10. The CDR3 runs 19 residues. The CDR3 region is CASSPAGLAGVGSYNEQFF. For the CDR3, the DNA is TGTGCCAGCAGTCCGGCGGGACTAGCGGGGGTTGGATCCTACAATGAGCAGTTCTTC.